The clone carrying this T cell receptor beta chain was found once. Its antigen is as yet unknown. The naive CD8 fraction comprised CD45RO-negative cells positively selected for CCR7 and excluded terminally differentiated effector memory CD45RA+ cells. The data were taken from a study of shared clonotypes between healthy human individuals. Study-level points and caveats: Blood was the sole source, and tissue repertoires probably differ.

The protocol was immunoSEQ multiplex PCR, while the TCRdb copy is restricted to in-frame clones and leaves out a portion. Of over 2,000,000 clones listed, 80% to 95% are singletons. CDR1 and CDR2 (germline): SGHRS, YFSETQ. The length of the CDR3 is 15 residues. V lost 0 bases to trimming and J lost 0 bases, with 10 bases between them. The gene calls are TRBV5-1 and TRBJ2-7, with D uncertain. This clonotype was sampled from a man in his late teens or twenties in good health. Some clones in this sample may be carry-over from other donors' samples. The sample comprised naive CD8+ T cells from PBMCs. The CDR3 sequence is CASSLESHPSYEQYF. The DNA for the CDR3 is TGCGCCAGCAGCTTGGAGAGTCATCCCTCCTACGAGCAGTACTTC.